This is a list of T cell receptor beta chains from one sample in a study of control samples from healthy donors and cancer patients. Clones were read by immunoSEQ multiplex PCR, and TCRdb kept only the in-frame ones, dropping some. In the table there are around 110,000 clones, roughly 92% of which are singletons. The sample consisted of blood. Source of these receptors: a man between 25 and 39 years old in good health. Each CDR3 is given with its conserved first and last residue.

j_gene,v_gene,CDR3aa
TRBJ1-1,TRBV5-1,CASSLGPKDRGTEAFF
TRBJ1-2,TRBV28,CASNSEGRQGGRGYTF
TRBJ1-6,TRBV6-1,CASSDRAVSPLHF
TRBJ2-7,TRBV5-1,CASSLGPMQGGSEQYF
TRBJ1-1,TRBV6-5,CASSSGLQGFEAFF
TRBJ1-5,TRBV27,CASSLSAGVGNQPQHF
TRBJ2-3,TRBV7-9,CASSGVFGRVDTQYF
TRBJ1-3,TRBV5-6,CASSLGVSSGNTIYF
TRBJ1-2,TRBV28,CAIRDLDFTNYGYTF
TRBJ1-1,TRBV5-1,CASSTGYTEAFF
TRBJ2-7,TRBV10-3,CAIGRGDYEQYF
TRBJ1-4,TRBV5-1,CASSFAGGPTANEKLFF
TRBJ1-1,TRBV7-9,CASSSRAGGARAFF
TRBJ1-5,TRBV23-1,CASSQIAGQRGQPQHF
TRBJ2-7,TRBV27,CASSFLPTNSYEQYF
TRBJ1-5,TRBV6-6,CASRTSGNRDQPQHF
TRBJ2-3,TRBV6-5,CASSSPLASSTDTQYF
TRBJ2-7,TRBV5-4,CASRATGSGEQYF
TRBJ2-7,TRBV29-1,CSVVGGARYEQYF
TRBJ1-2,TRBV19,CASSIGVGYTF
TRBJ2-3,TRBV7-9,CASSGRRTGDTQYF
TRBJ1-1,TRBV27,CASSPRWAGLEAFF
TRBJ2-5,TRBV2,CASSEQQEETQYF
TRBJ2-5,TRBV5-1,CASSLAPLEAGETQYF
TRBJ2-1,TRBV7-3,CASSWTSNNEQFF
TRBJ1-1,TRBV6-1,CASSEARGSVGTEAFF
TRBJ2-4,TRBV5-4,CASSLGGSVAKNIQYF
TRBJ2-5,TRBV5-8,CASSLTGGETQYF
TRBJ1-5,TRBV23-1,CASSQSLAGRSNQPQHF
TRBJ1-1,TRBV7-6,CASSLSQGPQYTEAFF
TRBJ1-1,TRBV27,CASASTEMNTEAFF
TRBJ1-5,TRBV5-8,CASSHDKNQPQHF
TRBJ1-5,TRBV28,CASSSPGFGRNQPQHF
TRBJ1-1,TRBV5-1,CASSSEGLDTEAFF
TRBJ1-1,TRBV7-2,CASSSGPFGTEAFF
TRBJ2-7,TRBV2,CASTAAGGRGEQYF
TRBJ2-7,TRBV7-2,CASSLRAGGLEQYF
TRBJ2-2,TRBV5-1,CASSLGTGGTGELFF
TRBJ2-4,TRBV6-1,CASSEPAGGAVGIQYF
TRBJ2-3,TRBV6-5,CASSSPVVGADTQYF
TRBJ2-3,TRBV7-3,CASSAIAGGLSDTQYF
TRBJ1-1,TRBV5-1,CASSLDRVAGNTEAFF
TRBJ1-1,TRBV5-1,CASSLMEAVNTEAFF